This paragraph reports one T cell receptor (beta chain). The CDR3 totals 12 residues. Trimming at V came to 6 bases and at J to 7 bases, leaving 3 bases not matched to a gene. Per the germline V gene, CDR1 is MNHEY and CDR2 is SMNVEV (reference sequence). This sample was taken from a study of blood T cell repertoires in COVID-19. In the original workflow: Reference gene primer amplification in the assay estimated nucleated cell counts. Profiling relied on immunoSEQ multiplex PCR, and the TCRdb table lists in-frame clones only, not all of them. Clone size and V and J calls were adopted from that table, with D and trimming inferred from the DNA. The sample holds 80,000 to 130,000 clones, approximately 92% seen once.

Sequencing input: peripheral blood. This rearrangement joins TRBV27 to TRBJ2-1, with 7 nucleotides matching TRBD1. The receptor's source is a man between 65 and 80 years old with acute or convalescent COVID-19. DNA of the CDR3: TGTGCCAGCAGCTTGACAGGGAATGAGCAGTTCTTC. This gives the protein CASSLTGNEQFF.